Shown below are 24 T cell receptor beta chains from a single sample sequenced in a study of cytomegalovirus exposure and HLA in healthy donors. The PCR contained 60 Vbeta and 13 Jbeta primers. Some clones are missing from TCRdb's copy, which holds only in-frame ones; the method was immunoSEQ multiplex PCR. In the table there are over 200,000 clones, 60% to 80% of which are singletons. Source material: PBMCs. All receptors derive from a male donor in good health and CMV-seronegative.

This chain connects TRBV7-9 to TRBJ2-5; 9 bases are shared with TRBD1. This CDR3 comprises 14 residues. With 5 bases clipped from V and 5 bases from J, the junction kept 6 bases outside the gene matches. The germline V gene has CDR1 SEHNR and CDR2 FQNEAQ (reference sequence). DNA of the CDR3: TGTGCCAGCAGCCGGCGACAGGGGGTGGAGACCCAGTACTTC. Residues: CASSRRQGVETQYF. The variable domain in full, completed from reference TRBV7-9 and TRBJ2-5, reads DTGVSQNPRHKITKRGQNVTFRCDPISEHNRLYWYRQTLGQGPEFLTYFQNEAQLEKSRLLSDRFSAERPKGSFSTLEIQRTEQGDSAMYLCASSRRQGVETQYFGPGTRLLVL.

The V call is TRBV7-2, the J call TRBJ1-4; D unresolved. This CDR3 comprises 13 residues. In germline, CDR1 is SGHTA, CDR2 FQGNSA. V lost 1 base, J lost 8 bases, and 8 bases lay in between. CDR3 sequence reads: CASSLEGGEKLFF. Written as DNA, the CDR3 is TGTGCCAGCAGCTTAGAGGGCGGGGAAAAACTGTTTTTT.

The rearrangement joins TRBV5-1 to TRBJ1-3, with 7 bases matching TRBD1. After removal of 4 bases from V and 4 bases from J, the junction contained 8 bases not matched to a gene. This CDR3 is 15 amino acids long. CDR1 SGHRS and CDR2 YFSETQ come from the germline V gene. CDR3 sequence (DNA): TGCGCCAGCAGCCCCGACAGGGATTCGGGAAACACCATATATTTT. Amino acids: CASSPDRDSGNTIYF.

CDR3 nucleotide sequence: TGCGCCAGCAGCTTGGAAGAGGGTGAGCCGGCCTATGGCTACACCTTC. Translating gives CASSLEEGEPAYGYTF. The chain recombines TRBV5-1 with TRBJ1-2; D is ambiguous. The V and J ends lost 0 bases and 4 bases respectively, with 16 bases between them. The germline gives CDR1 SGHRS, CDR2 YFSETQ. The CDR3 consists of 16 residues. Drawing the rest from reference TRBV5-1 and TRBJ1-2, the complete variable domain is KAGVTQTPRYLIKTRGQQVTLSCSPISGHRSVSWYQQTPGQGLQFLFEYFSETQRNKGNFPGRFSGRQFSNSRSEMNVSTLELGDSALYLCASSLEEGEPAYGYTFGSGTRLTVV.

V gene TRBV6-5 combines with J gene TRBJ2-2; 9 bases agree with TRBD2. Germline-derived CDR1 and CDR2 are MNHEY and SVGAGI. Losses at the gene ends were 4 bases for V and 5 bases for J; bases not matched to a gene: 2. The CDR3 length is 14 residues. The DNA for the CDR3 is TGTGCCAGCAGTTTCAGCGGGAGGACCGGGGAGCTGTTTTTT. This encodes CASSFSGRTGELFF.

Here the CDR3 reads CASSQGSALAGGTDTQYF. DNA of the CDR3: TGCGCCAGCAGCCAAGGTTCGGCGCTAGCGGGAGGCACAGATACGCAGTATTTT. The chain has TRBV4-1 and TRBJ2-3, with 10 nucleotides matching TRBD2. CDR3 length: 18 residues. Germline lookup yields CDR1 MGHRA and CDR2 YSYEKL. Trimming at V came to 1 base and at J to 1 base, leaving 8 bases not matched to a gene.

This clone was counted between two and nine times. The chain employs TRBV6-5 and TRBJ2-3, with D maybe TRBD2 (5 bases). Germline CDR1 MNHEY, CDR2 SVGAGI. The length of the CDR3 is 13 residues. V dropped 6 bases and J dropped 9 bases, with 16 bases sitting between them. The CDR3 nucleotides read TGTGCCAGCAGAGCGGACCGGTGGGCGACGCAGTATTTT. Translating gives CASRADRWATQYF.

The V gene is TRBV5-8, the J gene TRBJ2-1; no clear D gene. V lost 0 bases and J lost 4, with 8 bases in between. CDR1 and CDR2 from the germline V gene are SGHTS and YDEGEE. The CDR3 contains 14 residues. Here the CDR3 DNA reads TGTGCCAGCAGCTTGGTCCCCGTTTACAATGAGCAGTTCTTC. This gives the protein CASSLVPVYNEQFF.

Only one count was recorded for this clone. V is TRBV5-1 and J is TRBJ2-5; D uncertain. Germline V gene lookup returns CDR1 SGHRS and CDR2 YFSETQ. Trimming left V 3 bases short and J 4 bases short, with 4 bases between. The CDR3 has 11 amino acids. The DNA of the CDR3 is TGCGCCAGCAGCTCTCGAGAGACCCAGTACTTC. Amino acids: CASSSRETQYF.

The V gene is TRBV6-4, the J gene TRBJ2-6; D not resolved. V gave up 4 bases and J gave up 0 bases, with 16 bases separating them. Germline-derived CDR1 and CDR2 are MRHNA and SNTAGT. The CDR3 spans 18 residues. The CDR3 sequence: CASSAVPISLSGANVLTF. The CDR3 nucleotides read TGTGCCAGCAGTGCCGTCCCGATTAGTCTCTCTGGGGCCAACGTCCTGACTTTC.

The chain recombines TRBV5-1 with TRBJ1-1, with 9 positions matching TRBD1. The CDR3 contains 14 residues. V dropped 2 bases and J dropped 6; count of bases not matched to a gene: 5. Germline CDR1 is SGHRS and CDR2 is YFSETQ. The DNA of the CDR3 is TGCGCCAGCAGCTTAGTGGACAGGGGATCTGAAGCTTTCTTT. Protein sequence: CASSLVDRGSEAFF. Full variable domain (remainder filled in from reference TRBV5-1 and TRBJ1-1): KAGVTQTPRYLIKTRGQQVTLSCSPISGHRSVSWYQQTPGQGLQFLFEYFSETQRNKGNFPGRFSGRQFSNSRSEMNVSTLELGDSALYLCASSLVDRGSEAFFGQGTRLTVV.

The chain has TRBV7-2 and TRBJ2-7, with D possibly matching TRBD1 (5 bases). From germline, CDR1 is SGHTA and CDR2 FQGNSA. The length of the CDR3 is 14 residues. V was pared by 4 bases and J by 4 bases, with 14 bases between. CDR3 amino acids: CASSSGYTSYEQYF. The CDR3 coding sequence is TGTGCCAGCAGCTCAGGGTATACATCGTACGAGCAGTACTTC.

The gene calls are TRBV28 and TRBJ1-5; a weak D match, TRBD1 (5 bases). The CDR3 is 12 amino acids. Germline CDR1 and CDR2: MDHEN and SYDVKM. V was trimmed by 4 bases and J by 6 bases, leaving 7 bases between them. CDR3 in amino acids: CASSSGGQPQHF. The CDR3 region has the DNA TGTGCCAGCAGTTCGGGGGGTCAGCCCCAGCATTTT. Full variable domain (outside the CDR3, taken from reference TRBV28 and TRBJ1-5): DVKVTQSSRYLVKRTGEKVFLECVQDMDHENMFWYRQDPGLGLRLIYFSYDVKMKEKGDIPEGYSVSREKKERFSLILESASTNQTSMYLCASSSGGQPQHFGDGTRLSIL.

The chain's CDR3 is CASSFTSGQETQYF. In DNA form, the CDR3 reads TGTGCCAGCAGCTTCACTAGCGGCCAAGAGACCCAGTACTTC. This chain uses TRBV11-2 with TRBJ2-5; 8 bases match TRBD2. Germline assignment: CDR1 SGHAT and CDR2 FQNNGV. The CDR3 runs to 14 residues. J was trimmed by 1 base and V by 3 bases; bases with no gene match: 1.

The rearrangement uses TRBV10-3 and TRBJ2-7; possible D gene TRBD2, 6 bases. V gave up 7 bases and J gave up 2 bases, with 12 bases separating them. Germline V gene lookup returns CDR1 ENHRY and CDR2 SYGVKD. There are 13 residues in the CDR3. CDR3 sequence (DNA): TGTGCCATCATGGGAGGCGACACCTACGAGCAGTACTTC. It codes for CAIMGGDTYEQYF.

The chain employs TRBV5-4 and TRBJ2-1; 9 bases match TRBD2. V dropped 1 base and J dropped 7; count of bases not matched to a gene: 6. The length of the CDR3 is 15 residues. CDR1 is SGHNT and CDR2 is YYREEE in the germline V gene (reference sequence). Written as DNA, the CDR3 is TGTGCCAGCAGCTTGATGGCTAGCGGGATGAATGAGCAGTTCTTC. It codes for CASSLMASGMNEQFF.

The chain is built from TRBV10-3 and TRBJ2-3; 9 bases map to TRBD1. From germline, CDR1 is ENHRY and CDR2 SYGVKD. The J segment lost 8 bases and the V segment lost 5 bases, leaving 2 bases of the junction unmatched. The CDR3 has 12 amino acids. CDR3 sequence: CAISRTGATQYF. The CDR3 region has the DNA TGTGCCATCAGTCGGACAGGGGCTACGCAGTATTTT.

This clone was counted a few times. The chain recombines TRBV5-8 with TRBJ2-7; 10 bases fit TRBD2. Looked up from germline, CDR1 is SGHTS and CDR2 is YDEGEE. Germline trimming cut 2 bases from V and 3 bases from J; bases unmatched to any gene: 2. There are 14 residues in the CDR3. DNA of the CDR3: TGTGCCAGCAGCTTAGCGGGAGGGGTCTACGAGCAGTACTTC. This translates into CASSLAGGVYEQYF.

The V call is TRBV6-5, the J call TRBJ2-7; perhaps TRBD2 as D (5 bases). Germline V lookup: CDR1 MNHEY, CDR2 SVGAGI. CDR3 length equals 16 residues. V lost 0 bases, J lost 2 bases, and 14 bases lay in between. The CDR3 sequence: CASSYSRNSGTYEQYF. DNA for the CDR3: TGTGCCAGCAGTTACTCGAGGAATTCGGGGACCTACGAGCAGTACTTC.

The chain recombines TRBV29-1 with TRBJ2-2; D remains ambiguous. The DNA end lines up better with TRBJ1-1; the J call may be wrong. The CDR3 runs 12 residues. CDR1 is SQVTM, CDR2 ANQGSEA, per germline. The CDR3 sequence is CSVVRGGTEAFF. CDR3 nucleotides: TGCAGCGTTGTACGGGGAGGCACTGAAGCTTTCTTT.

This rearrangement joins TRBV6-1 to TRBJ1-1; weak D call: TRBD1 (5 bases). Trimming removed 4 bases from V and 10 bases from J, with 13 bases in between. Germline V gene lookup returns CDR1 MNHNS and CDR2 SASEGT. This CDR3 is 12 amino acids long. DNA for the CDR3: TGTGCCAGCAGTGGTCAGGGTACCTCAGCTTTCTTT. Its translation: CASSGQGTSAFF.

This chain uses TRBV11-1 with TRBJ2-7; possible D gene TRBD2, 6 bases. CDR1 SGHAT and CDR2 FQDESV come from the germline V gene (reference sequence). This CDR3 contains 15 residues. With 5 bases removed from V and 2 bases from J, the gap between germline ends came to 16 bases. This CDR3 is CASSPGGVAAYEQYF. Here the CDR3 DNA reads TGTGCCAGCAGCCCGGGTGGGGTAGCGGCCTACGAGCAGTACTTC.

The chain combines TRBV11-2 with TRBJ2-3; D not certain. The CDR3 sequence is 16 residues long. Germline V gives CDR1 SGHAT, CDR2 FQNNGV. Trimming removed 5 bases at V and 2 bases at J, with 17 bases between. CDR3 coding DNA: TGTGCCAGCAGCCCCTCCTTGCGGAGATCCACAGATACGCAGTATTTT. This encodes CASSPSLRRSTDTQYF.

The genes are TRBV7-3 and TRBJ2-6, with 7 nucleotides matching TRBD1. The CDR3 is 15 residues long. Germline CDR1 SGHTA, CDR2 FQGTGA. Trimming cost V 4 bases and J 2 bases; bases outside gene matches: 2. The CDR3, as DNA: TGTGCCAGCAGCTCACAGGGGACTGGGGCCAACGTCCTGACTTTC. Translating it yields CASSSQGTGANVLTF.